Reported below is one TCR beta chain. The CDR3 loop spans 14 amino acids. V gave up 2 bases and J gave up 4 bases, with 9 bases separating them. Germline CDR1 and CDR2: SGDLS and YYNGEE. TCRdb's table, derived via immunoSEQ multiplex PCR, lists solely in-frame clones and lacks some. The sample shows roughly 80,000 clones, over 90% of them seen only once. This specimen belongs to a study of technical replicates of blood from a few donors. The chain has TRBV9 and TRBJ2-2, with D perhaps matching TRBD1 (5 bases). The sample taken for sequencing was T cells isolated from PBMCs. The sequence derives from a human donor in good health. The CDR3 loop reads CASSVSRVTGELFF. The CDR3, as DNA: TGTGCCAGCAGCGTCTCCAGGGTCACCGGGGAGCTGTTTTTT.